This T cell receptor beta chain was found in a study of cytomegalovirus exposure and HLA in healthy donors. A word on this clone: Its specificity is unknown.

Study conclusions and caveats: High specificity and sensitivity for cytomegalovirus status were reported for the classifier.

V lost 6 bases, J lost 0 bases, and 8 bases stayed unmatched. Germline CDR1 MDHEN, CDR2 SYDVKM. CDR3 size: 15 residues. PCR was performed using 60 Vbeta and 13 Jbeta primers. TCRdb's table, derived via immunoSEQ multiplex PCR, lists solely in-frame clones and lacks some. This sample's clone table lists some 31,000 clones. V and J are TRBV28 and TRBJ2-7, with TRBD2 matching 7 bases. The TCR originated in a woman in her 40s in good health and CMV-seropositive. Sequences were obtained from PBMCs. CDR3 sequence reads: CASSPYSGYSYEQYF. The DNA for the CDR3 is TGTGCCAGCAGCCCCTATAGCGGGTACTCCTACGAGCAGTACTTC.